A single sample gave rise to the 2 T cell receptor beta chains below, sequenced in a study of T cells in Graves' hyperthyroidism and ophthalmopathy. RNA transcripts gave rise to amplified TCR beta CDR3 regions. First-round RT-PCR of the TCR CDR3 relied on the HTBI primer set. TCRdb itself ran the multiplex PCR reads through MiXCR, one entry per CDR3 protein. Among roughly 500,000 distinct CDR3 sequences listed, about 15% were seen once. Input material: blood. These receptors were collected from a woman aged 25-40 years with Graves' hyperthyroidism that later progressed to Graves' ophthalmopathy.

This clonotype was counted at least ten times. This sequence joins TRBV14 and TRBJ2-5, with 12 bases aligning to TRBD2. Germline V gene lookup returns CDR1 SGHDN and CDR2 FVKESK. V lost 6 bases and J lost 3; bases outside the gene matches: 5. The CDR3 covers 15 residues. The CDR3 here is CASRSSGRAKETQYF. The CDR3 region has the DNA TGTGCCAGCAGGTCTAGCGGGAGGGCCAAAGAGACCCAGTACTTC. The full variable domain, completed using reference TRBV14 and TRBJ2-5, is EAGVTQFPSHSVIEKGQTVTLRCDPISGHDNLYWYRRVMGKEIKFLLHFVKESKQDESGMPNNRFLAERTGGTYSTLKVQPAELEDSGVYFCASRSSGRAKETQYFGPGTRLLVL.

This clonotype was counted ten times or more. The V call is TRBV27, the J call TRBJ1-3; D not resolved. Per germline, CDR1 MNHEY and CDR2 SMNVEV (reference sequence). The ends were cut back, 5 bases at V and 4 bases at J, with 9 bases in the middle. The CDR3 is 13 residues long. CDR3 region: CASSHDPGNTIYF. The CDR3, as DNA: TGTGCCAGCAGTCATGACCCGGGAAACACCATATATTTT.